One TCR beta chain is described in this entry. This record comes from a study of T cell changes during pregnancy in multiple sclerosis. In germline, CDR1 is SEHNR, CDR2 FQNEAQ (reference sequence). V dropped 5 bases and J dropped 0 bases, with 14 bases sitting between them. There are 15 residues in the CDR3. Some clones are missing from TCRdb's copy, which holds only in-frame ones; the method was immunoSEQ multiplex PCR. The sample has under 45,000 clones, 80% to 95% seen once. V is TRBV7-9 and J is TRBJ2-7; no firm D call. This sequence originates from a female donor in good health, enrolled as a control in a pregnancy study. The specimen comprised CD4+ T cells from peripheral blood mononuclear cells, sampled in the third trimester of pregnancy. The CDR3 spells CASSTLGSASYEQYF. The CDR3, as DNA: TGTGCCAGCAGCACCCTAGGCTCCGCCTCCTACGAGCAGTACTTC.